The rows below give T cell receptor beta chains drawn from one sample of a study of T-cell memory formation after mild COVID-19. TCRdb ran MiXCR on the 5' RACE reads and lists one entry per CDR3 protein. The profile shows about 110,000 distinct CDR3 sequences, roughly a sixth of them singletons. Input material: PBMCs or a T cell subset sorted from them (not recorded which). The receptors shown here come from a man younger than 35 who had mild COVID-19 (a few samples of this study predate the infection). Cell type and time point are not known. Both conserved end residues are part of each CDR3. Fields, in order: clone size, V gene, J gene, D gene, CDR3 protein, CDR3 DNA. A D gene is named only where the DNA matches it firmly. Clone size is shown for a subset of rows, as once, few, many or a class of expanded clone.

-	TRBV27	TRBJ1-6	TRBD1	CASSLSTGWNSPLHF	TGTGCCAGCAGTTTATCGACAGGGTGGAATTCACCCCTCCACTTT
few	TRBV7-2	TRBJ2-1	TRBD1	CASSLGGTVSYNEQFF	TGTGCCAGCAGCTTAGGTGGGACAGTCTCCTACAATGAGCAGTTCTTC
many	TRBV7-7	TRBJ2-1	-	CASSPGHDNEQFF	TGTGCTAGCAGCCCGGGCCATGACAATGAGCAGTTCTTC
few	TRBV6-2/TRBV6-3	TRBJ2-2	TRBD1	CASSYPRQGGRELFF	TGTGCCAGCAGTTACCCTAGACAGGGGGGAAGGGAGCTGTTTTTT
few	TRBV7-7	TRBJ2-2	-	CASSWGRTGELFF	TGTGCTAGCAGCTGGGGGAGGACCGGGGAGCTGTTTTTT
few	TRBV16	TRBJ1-1	-	CASSPSPQGNTEAFF	TGTGCCAGCAGCCCCTCACCCCAGGGGAACACTGAAGCTTTCTTT
-	TRBV6-5	TRBJ2-5	TRBD2	CASRRTRWDQETQYF	TGTGCCAGCAGGCGGACTAGGTGGGACCAAGAGACCCAGTACTTC
few	TRBV18	TRBJ2-1	TRBD1	CASSPPLGQGDYNEQFF	TGTGCCAGCTCACCGCCTTTAGGCCAGGGGGACTACAATGAGCAGTTCTTC
-	TRBV24-1	TRBJ1-2	TRBD1	CATSDPTMTGDGYTF	TGTGCCACCAGTGATCCCACTATGACAGGGGATGGCTACACCTTC
-	TRBV5-1	TRBJ2-7	TRBD1	CASSLGTGPSYEQYF	TGCGCCAGCAGCCTCGGGACAGGGCCCTCTTACGAGCAGTACTTC
-	TRBV6-2/TRBV6-3	TRBJ2-1	TRBD1	CASRIMLTGEDNEQFF	TGTGCCAGCAGAATAATGTTGACAGGGGAGGACAATGAGCAGTTCTTC
-	TRBV5-4	TRBJ2-3	-	CASTAYGGGSSTDTQYF	TGTGCCAGCACCGCCTACGGGGGAGGATCTAGCACAGATACGCAGTATTTT
-	TRBV20-1	TRBJ1-1	TRBD1	CSARNTGTGYTEAFF	TGCAGTGCTAGAAACACAGGGACAGGTTACACTGAAGCTTTCTTT
-	TRBV7-8	TRBJ2-7	-	CASSLAVVGASSYEQYF	TGTGCCAGCAGCTTAGCGGTGGTCGGGGCCAGCTCCTACGAGCAGTACTTC
-	TRBV6-5	TRBJ2-1	TRBD1	CASTIRGTGGSEQFF	TGTGCCAGTACCATCCGGGGGACAGGGGGCTCTGAGCAGTTCTTC
many	TRBV6-5	TRBJ2-7	-	CASSYVQGGEQYF	TGTGCCAGCAGTTATGTACAGGGAGGCGAGCAGTACTTC
-	TRBV5-1	TRBJ1-4	-	CASSFGGRLEKLFF	TGCGCCAGCAGCTTCGGGGGGCGTCTTGAAAAACTGTTTTTT
few	TRBV4-3	TRBJ2-4	-	CASSQELTKNIQYF	TGCGCCAGCAGCCAAGAACTGACCAAAAACATTCAGTACTTC
few	TRBV12-3/TRBV12-4	TRBJ2-1	TRBD2	CASSTGTSGANEQFF	TGTGCCAGCAGTACCGGGACTAGCGGCGCGAATGAGCAGTTCTTC
few	TRBV5-1	TRBJ2-3	-	CASSPNPGHGTDTQYF	TGCGCCAGCAGCCCCAACCCGGGACACGGCACAGATACGCAGTATTTT
few	TRBV5-6	TRBJ2-3	TRBD2	CASRMLGAGTDTQYF	TGTGCCAGCAGGATGCTAGGAGCGGGAACAGATACGCAGTATTTT
few	TRBV5-1	TRBJ2-3	-	CASSFLAIGTDTQYF	TGCGCCAGCAGCTTTCTCGCGATCGGCACAGATACGCAGTATTTT
-	TRBV9	TRBJ2-7	TRBD1	CASSVAGQAYEQYF	TGTGCCAGCAGCGTAGCGGGACAGGCCTACGAGCAGTACTTC
-	TRBV19	TRBJ2-7	-	CASSNTGIRYEQYF	TGTGCCAGTAGCAATACCGGGATCCGCTACGAGCAGTACTTC
few	TRBV25-1	TRBJ2-2	-	CASSEFGGAGELFF	TGTGCCAGCAGTGAATTTGGTGGGGCCGGGGAGCTGTTTTTT
-	TRBV28	TRBJ2-4	TRBD1	CASTGYLTGGKNIQYF	TGTGCCAGCACCGGCTACCTGACAGGGGGAAAAAACATTCAGTACTTC
-	TRBV29-1	TRBJ2-2	-	CSVGASANTGELFF	TGCAGCGTTGGGGCTAGCGCGAACACCGGGGAGCTGTTTTTT
many	TRBV5-1	TRBJ2-1	TRBD1	CASSPDRGYNEQFF	TGCGCCAGCAGTCCCGACAGGGGGTACAATGAGCAGTTCTTC
few	TRBV5-4	TRBJ2-7	-	CASSFEKGRDYEQYF	TGTGCCAGCAGCTTCGAGAAGGGGCGCGATTACGAGCAGTACTTC
-	TRBV5-4	TRBJ2-5	-	CASSSQAGGETQYF	TGTGCCAGCAGCTCCCAAGCCGGGGGAGAGACCCAGTACTTC
-	TRBV7-2	TRBJ2-2	TRBD2	CASSPRTRGSGTGELFF	TGTGCCAGCAGCCCCAGGACTAGAGGTTCGGGCACCGGGGAGCTGTTTTTT
-	TRBV7-9	TRBJ2-5	-	CASSLGGWRGKETQYF	TGTGCCAGCAGCTTAGGAGGATGGAGGGGAAAAGAGACCCAGTACTTC
few	TRBV5-1	TRBJ2-2	TRBD1	CASSPRGRGTGELFF	TGCGCCAGCAGCCCGAGGGGGCGCGGCACCGGGGAGCTGTTTTTT
-	TRBV20-1	TRBJ1-4	TRBD1	CSAGEGALNEKLFF	TGCAGTGCTGGTGAGGGGGCTCTCAATGAAAAACTGTTTTTT
-	TRBV11-2	TRBJ2-4	-	CASSREENIQYF	TGTGCCAGCAGTCGTGAAGAAAACATTCAGTACTTC
few	TRBV12-5	TRBJ2-1	TRBD1	CASGIIFRGPNNEQFF	TGTGCTAGTGGTATAATCTTCAGGGGGCCTAACAATGAGCAGTTCTTC
few	TRBV7-7	TRBJ2-3	TRBD2	CASSPTSGGITDTQYF	TGTGCTAGCAGCCCCACTAGCGGGGGGATCACAGATACGCAGTATTTT
-	TRBV3-1	TRBJ2-6	-	CASETAGRRANVLTF	TGTGCCAGCGAGACAGCCGGTAGGAGGGCCAACGTCCTGACTTTC
-	TRBV20-1	TRBJ2-5	-	CSARRQGGGETQYF	TGCAGTGCTCGGAGACAGGGTGGAGGGGAGACCCAGTACTTC
few	TRBV3-1	TRBJ2-3	-	CASSQDFTGRTQYF	TGTGCCAGCAGCCAAGATTTTACAGGACGAACGCAGTATTTT
-	TRBV5-1	TRBJ2-5	TRBD1	CASRSMAGGETQYF	TGCGCCAGCCGAAGCATGGCAGGGGGTGAGACCCAGTACTTC